The source of this TCR beta chain is a study of early T cells in non-severe SARS-CoV-2 infection. Overall study context: Chains were not paired, and sequencing was done on bulk RNA from unsorted whole blood.

Broader study findings: Private and CD4 specificities were missed by VDJdb matching, which favored anti-spike CD8 responses.

Individual cDNA molecules each received unique molecular identifiers attached to them. TCRdb used MiXCR to reprocess the 5' RACE reads, holding one entry per CDR3 protein. The table shows around 84,000 distinct CDR3 sequences, with about 10% occurring only once. The CDR3 covers 17 residues. CDR1 KGHSH and CDR2 LQKENI come from the germline V gene. The V and J ends lost 0 bases and 4 bases respectively, with 18 bases between them. In regard to this clonotype: What it recognizes is unknown.

This specimen consisted of whole blood, obtained at baseline. This receptor was taken from an adult who was a healthcare worker with PCR-confirmed SARS-CoV-2 infection or an uninfected control (not recorded which). This rearrangement joins TRBV18 to TRBJ2-5, with D tentatively TRBD1 or TRBD2 (5 bases each). The CDR3 region is CASSPPHPPGARETQYF. The DNA for the CDR3 is TGTGCCAGCTCACCACCTCACCCCCCCGGGGCGAGAGAGACCCAGTACTTC.